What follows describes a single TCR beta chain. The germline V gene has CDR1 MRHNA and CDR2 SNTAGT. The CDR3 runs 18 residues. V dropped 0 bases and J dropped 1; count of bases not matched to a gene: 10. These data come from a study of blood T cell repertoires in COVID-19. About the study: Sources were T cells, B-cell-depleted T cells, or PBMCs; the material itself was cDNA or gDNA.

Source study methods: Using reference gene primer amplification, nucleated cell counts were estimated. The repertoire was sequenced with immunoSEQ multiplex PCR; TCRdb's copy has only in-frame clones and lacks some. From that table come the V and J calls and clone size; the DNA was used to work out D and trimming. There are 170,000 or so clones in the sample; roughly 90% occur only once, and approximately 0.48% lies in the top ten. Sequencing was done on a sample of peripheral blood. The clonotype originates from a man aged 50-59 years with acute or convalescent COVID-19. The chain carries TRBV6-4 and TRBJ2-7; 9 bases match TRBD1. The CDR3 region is CASSDSRVKDRGSYEQYF. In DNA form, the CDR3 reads TGTGCCAGCAGTGACTCGAGAGTGAAGGACAGGGGATCCTACGAGCAGTACTTC.